This T cell receptor (beta chain) was sequenced in a study of blood T cell repertoires in COVID-19. Overall study context: Some COVID-19 samples were acute and others convalescent; all came from the United States, Italy and Spain.

TCRdb's table, derived via immunoSEQ multiplex PCR, lists solely in-frame clones and lacks some. Counted here are about 220,000 clones, about four fifths occurring once; the ten biggest clones make up around 3.5%. This CDR3 region has 16 residues. Trimming removed 4 bases at V and 4 bases at J, with 16 bases between. CDR1 is MNHNS, CDR2 SASEGT, per germline. The V gene is TRBV6-1, the J gene TRBJ1-4; possible D gene TRBD1, 5 bases. The specimen sequenced was peripheral blood. The TCR was taken from a woman over 75 with acute or convalescent COVID-19. This CDR3 is CASSAGLGGGNEKLFF. For the CDR3, the DNA is TGTGCCAGCAGTGCCGGGTTGGGGGGAGGTAATGAAAAACTGTTTTTT.